Sequencing of this T cell receptor beta chain was carried out in a study of shared clonotypes between healthy human individuals. General study results and limits: Few donors restricted represented genetic and exposure-history diversity.

Germline-derived CDR1 and CDR2 are MNHEY and SMNVEV (reference sequence). The CDR3 spans 15 residues. V dropped 6 bases and J dropped 4 bases, with 16 bases sitting between them. The test was conducted at deep level. Generated by immunoSEQ multiplex PCR, the TCRdb table keeps only in-frame clones and is missing some. This table holds some 1.5 million clones, roughly 95% found once. As concerns this clone: Its antigen is not identified.

The rearrangement links TRBV27 to TRBJ1-3, with D unresolved. Input material: naive CD4+ T cells sorted from blood. Indicated subset: CD45RA+ positively selected. The TCR sequence derives from a man aged 30-40 years in good health. CDR3 in amino acids: CASSSSGFIGNTIYF. The CDR3 DNA reads TGTGCCAGCAGCTCATCGGGATTTATCGGAAACACCATATATTTT.